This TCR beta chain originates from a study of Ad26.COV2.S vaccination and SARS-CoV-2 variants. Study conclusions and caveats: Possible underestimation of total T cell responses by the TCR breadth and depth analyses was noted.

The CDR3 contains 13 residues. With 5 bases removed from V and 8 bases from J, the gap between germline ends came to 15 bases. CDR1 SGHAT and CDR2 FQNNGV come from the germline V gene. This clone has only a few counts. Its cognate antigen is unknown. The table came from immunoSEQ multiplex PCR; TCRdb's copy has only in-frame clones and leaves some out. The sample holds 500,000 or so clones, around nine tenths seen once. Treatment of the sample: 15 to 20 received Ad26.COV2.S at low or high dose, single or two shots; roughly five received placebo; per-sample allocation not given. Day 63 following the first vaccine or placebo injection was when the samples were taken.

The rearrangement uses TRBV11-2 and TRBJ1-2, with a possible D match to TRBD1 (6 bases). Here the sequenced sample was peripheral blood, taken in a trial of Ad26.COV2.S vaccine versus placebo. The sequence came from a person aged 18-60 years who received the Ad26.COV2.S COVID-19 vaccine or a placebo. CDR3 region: CASSTGQLGGYTF. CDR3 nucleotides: TGTGCCAGCAGCACAGGACAGTTAGGGGGCTACACCTTC.